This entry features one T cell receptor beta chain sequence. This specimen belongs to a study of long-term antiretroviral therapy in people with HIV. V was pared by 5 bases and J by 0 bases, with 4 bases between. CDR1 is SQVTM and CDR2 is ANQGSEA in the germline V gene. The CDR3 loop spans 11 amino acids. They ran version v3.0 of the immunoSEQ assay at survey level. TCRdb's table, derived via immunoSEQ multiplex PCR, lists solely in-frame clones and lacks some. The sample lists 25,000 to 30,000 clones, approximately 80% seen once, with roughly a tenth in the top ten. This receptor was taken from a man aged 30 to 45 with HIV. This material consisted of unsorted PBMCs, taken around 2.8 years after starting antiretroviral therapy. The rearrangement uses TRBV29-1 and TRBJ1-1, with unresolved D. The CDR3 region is CSVPVNTEAFF. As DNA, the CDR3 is TGCAGCGTTCCCGTGAACACTGAAGCTTTCTTT.